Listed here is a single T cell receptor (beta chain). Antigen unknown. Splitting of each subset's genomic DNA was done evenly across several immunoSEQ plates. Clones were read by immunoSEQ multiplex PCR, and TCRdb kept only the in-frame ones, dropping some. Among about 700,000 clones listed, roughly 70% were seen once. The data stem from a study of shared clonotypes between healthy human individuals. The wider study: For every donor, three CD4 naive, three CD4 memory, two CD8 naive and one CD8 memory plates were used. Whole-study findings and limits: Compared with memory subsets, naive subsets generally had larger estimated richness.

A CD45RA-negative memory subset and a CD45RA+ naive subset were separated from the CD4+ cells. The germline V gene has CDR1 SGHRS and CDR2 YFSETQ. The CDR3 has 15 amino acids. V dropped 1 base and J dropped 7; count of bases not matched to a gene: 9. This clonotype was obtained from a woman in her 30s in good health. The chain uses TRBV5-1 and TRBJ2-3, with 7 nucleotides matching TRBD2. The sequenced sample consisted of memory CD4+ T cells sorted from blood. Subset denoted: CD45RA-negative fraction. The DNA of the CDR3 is TGCGCCAGCAGCTTGTTGGCTAGCGGCGAGTATACGCAGTATTTT. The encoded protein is CASSLLASGEYTQYF.